Listed here is a single TCR beta chain. This sample is drawn from a study of blood T cell repertoires in COVID-19. Germline CDR1 is LNHDA and CDR2 is SQIVND (reference sequence). Between the trimmed V and J ends, which lost 5 bases and 4 bases, there was a span of 12 bases. The CDR3 is 15 amino acids. The assay was immunoSEQ multiplex PCR, and TCRdb's table has in-frame clones only and misses some. The repertoire holds some 250,000 clones, with about four fifths as singletons. The J gene is TRBJ2-6, the V gene TRBV19; perhaps TRBD2 as D (5 bases). This receptor was obtained from a young woman with acute or convalescent COVID-19. Specimen: peripheral blood. The CDR3, as DNA: TGTGCCAGTAGTGCCCGGACTGTGGGGGCCAACGTCCTGACTTTC. This sequence encodes CASSARTVGANVLTF.